A selection of T cell receptor beta chains follows, all from one sample in a study of long-term antiretroviral therapy in people with HIV. Only in-frame clones appear in the TCRdb table, and some are missing; sequencing was by immunoSEQ multiplex PCR. The sample yields around 13,000 clones, 70% to 80% seen once. The sequencing used unsorted PBMCs, collected 0.5 years before starting antiretroviral therapy. The receptors stem from a woman between 40 and 55 years old with HIV. CDR3s include the opening cysteine and the closing phenylalanine or tryptophan. A D gene is named only where the DNA matches it firmly. Where a row states a size, it is once, few, many or the class of an expanded clone; other rows omit it.

>TRBV7-9|.|.|TRBJ1-6
CASSLDLGYNSPLHF
TGTGCCAGCAGCTTAGATCTGGGTTATAATTCACCCCTCCACTTT
>TRBV6-1|TRBD1|once|TRBJ2-7
CASSETRDRVFSYEQYF
TGTGCCAGCAGTGAAACGCGGGACAGGGTTTTTTCGTACGAGCAGTACTTC
>TRBV11-3|TRBD1|.|TRBJ1-3
CASNQGANGNTIYF
TGTGCCAGCAACCAGGGGGCGAACGGAAACACCATATATTTT
>TRBV2|.|once|TRBJ1-4
CASKDPAFSATNEKLFF
TGTGCCAGCAAGGACCCTGCCTTCAGCGCAACTAATGAAAAACTGTTTTTT
>TRBV19|TRBD1|.|TRBJ1-2
CASSTGTGGLNYGYTF
TGTGCCAGTAGTACCGGGACAGGGGGCCTGAACTATGGCTACACCTTC
>TRBV10-3|.|.|TRBJ1-3
CATRSGTSTSSSGNTIYF
TGTGCCACACGTTCCGGGACAAGCACTTCTAGCTCTGGAAACACCATATATTTT
>TRBV5-1|.|.|TRBJ2-5
CASSLEDSQTQYF
TGCGCCAGCAGCTTGGAAGATAGCCAGACCCAGTACTTC
>TRBV11-1|TRBD1|.|TRBJ1-1
CASSPEGTGYEAFF
TGTGCCAGCAGCCCAGAGGGGACAGGGTATGAAGCTTTCTTT
>TRBV19|.|.|TRBJ2-1
CASSIYDNEQFF
TGTGCCAGTAGTATATATGACAATGAGCAGTTCTTC
>TRBV10-3|.|.|TRBJ2-2
CAIRGVLGTGELFF
TGTGCCATCAGGGGGGTTCTCGGGACCGGGGAGCTGTTTTTT
>TRBV30|.|.|TRBJ1-3
CAWIKGGGNTIYF
TGTGCCTGGATCAAGGGTGGGGGAAACACCATATATTTT
>TRBV29-1|.|.|TRBJ2-5
CSASQGGIQETQYF
TGCAGCGCCAGCCAGGGGGGAATACAAGAGACCCAGTACTTC
>TRBV7-9|.|few|TRBJ2-1
CASSLAGTLGEQFF
TGTGCCAGCAGCTTAGCAGGGACCCTAGGTGAGCAGTTCTTC
>TRBV27|.|medium-sized|TRBJ1-1
CASSLLIHTEAFF
TGTGCCAGCAGCTTACTAATTCACACTGAAGCTTTCTTT
>TRBV4-1|TRBD1|.|TRBJ2-2
CASSHPGTGRNTGELFF
TGCGCCAGCAGCCATCCCGGGACAGGGCGGAACACCGGGGAGCTGTTTTTT
>TRBV6-6|TRBD1|.|TRBJ2-4
CASSYSRDSQNIQYF
TGTGCCAGCAGTTACTCCCGGGACAGCCAAAACATTCAGTACTTC